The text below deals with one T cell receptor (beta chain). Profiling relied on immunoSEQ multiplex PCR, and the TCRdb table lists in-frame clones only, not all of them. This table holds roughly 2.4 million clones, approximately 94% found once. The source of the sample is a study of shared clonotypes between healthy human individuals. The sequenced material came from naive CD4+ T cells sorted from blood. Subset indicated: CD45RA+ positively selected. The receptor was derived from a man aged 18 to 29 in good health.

The CDR3 DNA follows: TGCGCCAGCAGCTTCGACCAGAGCTCCTACAATGAGCAGTTCTTC. It specifies CASSFDQSSYNEQFF. The V and J genes are TRBV4-1 and TRBJ2-1; D uncertain. V was trimmed by 5 bases and J by 0 bases, leaving 11 bases between them. The CDR3 runs 15 residues. The germline V gene has CDR1 MGHRA and CDR2 YSYEKL.